This TCR beta chain was captured in a study of cytomegalovirus exposure and HLA in healthy donors. Points from the study as a whole: Relative to the approximately 700-donor mean, N-insertions were reportedly fewer in an Asian-associated ancestry cluster in a later analysis. It was fewer than 200 TCR beta chains that were listed as cytomegalovirus-associated. Donors were assumed by presence/absence analyses to have roughly uniform sequencing depth. In a later analysis, TCR beta V- and J-gene trimming was associated with a missense DCLRE1C variant.

About this clone: What it recognizes is unknown.

The PCR used 60 Vbeta and 13 Jbeta primers. Assay used: immunoSEQ multiplex PCR; TCRdb lists only in-frame clones, some missing. The sample gives 150,000 to 200,000 clones, 60% to 85% of which show up once; 7% to 9% is in the top ten. The CDR3 totals 13 residues. V lost 5 bases, J lost 9 bases, and 14 bases lay in between. Per germline, CDR1 MNHNY and CDR2 SVGAGI (reference sequence). This chain connects TRBV6-6 to TRBJ2-1, with D perhaps matching TRBD2 (6 bases). Specimen: PBMCs. The clonotype was recovered from a male donor in good health and CMV-seropositive. The CDR3 spells CASSDGLIGEQFF. The CDR3 nucleotides are TGTGCCAGCAGTGACGGACTAATCGGTGAGCAGTTCTTC.